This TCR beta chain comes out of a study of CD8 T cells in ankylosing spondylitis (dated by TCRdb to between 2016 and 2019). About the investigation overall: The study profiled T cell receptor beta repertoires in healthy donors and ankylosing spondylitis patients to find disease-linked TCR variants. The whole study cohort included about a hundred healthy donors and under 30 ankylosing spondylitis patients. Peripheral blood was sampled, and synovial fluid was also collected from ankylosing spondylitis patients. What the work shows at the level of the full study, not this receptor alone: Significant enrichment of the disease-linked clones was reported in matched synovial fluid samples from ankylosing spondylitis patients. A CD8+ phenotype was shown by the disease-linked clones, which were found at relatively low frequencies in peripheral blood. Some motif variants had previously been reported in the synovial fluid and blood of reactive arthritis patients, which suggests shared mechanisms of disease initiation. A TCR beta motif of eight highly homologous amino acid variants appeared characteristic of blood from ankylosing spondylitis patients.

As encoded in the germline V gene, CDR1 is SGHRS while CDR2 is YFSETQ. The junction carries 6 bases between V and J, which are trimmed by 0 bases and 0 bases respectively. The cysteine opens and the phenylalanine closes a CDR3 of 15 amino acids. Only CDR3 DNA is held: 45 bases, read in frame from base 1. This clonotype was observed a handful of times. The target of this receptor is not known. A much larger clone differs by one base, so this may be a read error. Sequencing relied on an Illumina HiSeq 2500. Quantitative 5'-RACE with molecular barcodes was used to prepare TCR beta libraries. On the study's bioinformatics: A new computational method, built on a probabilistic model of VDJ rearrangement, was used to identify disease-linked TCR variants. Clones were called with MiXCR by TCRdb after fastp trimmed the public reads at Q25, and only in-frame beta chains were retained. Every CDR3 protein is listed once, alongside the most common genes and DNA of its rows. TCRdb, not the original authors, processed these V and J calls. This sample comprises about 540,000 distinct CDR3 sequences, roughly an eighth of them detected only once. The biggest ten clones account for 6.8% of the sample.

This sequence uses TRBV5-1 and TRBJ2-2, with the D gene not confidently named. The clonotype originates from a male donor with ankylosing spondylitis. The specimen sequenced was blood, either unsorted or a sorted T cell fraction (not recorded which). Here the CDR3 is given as CASSLDTANTGELFF. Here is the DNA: TGCGCCAGCAGCTTGGACACGGCGAACACCGGGGAGCTGTTTTTT.